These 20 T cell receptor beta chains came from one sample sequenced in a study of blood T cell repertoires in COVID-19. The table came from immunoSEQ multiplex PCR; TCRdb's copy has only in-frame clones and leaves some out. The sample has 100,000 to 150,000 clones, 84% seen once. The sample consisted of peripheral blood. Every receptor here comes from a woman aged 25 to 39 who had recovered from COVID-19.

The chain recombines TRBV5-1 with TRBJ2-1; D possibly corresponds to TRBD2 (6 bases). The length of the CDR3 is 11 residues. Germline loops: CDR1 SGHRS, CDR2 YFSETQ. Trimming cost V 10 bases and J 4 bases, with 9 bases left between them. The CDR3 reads CASGEYNEQFF. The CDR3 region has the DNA TGCGCCTCGGGGGAGTACAATGAGCAGTTCTTC.

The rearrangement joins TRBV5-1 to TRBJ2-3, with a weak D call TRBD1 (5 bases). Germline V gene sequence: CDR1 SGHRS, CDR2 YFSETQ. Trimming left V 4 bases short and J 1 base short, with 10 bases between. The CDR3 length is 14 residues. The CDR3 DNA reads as TGCGCCAGCAGCCGACAGCCCGGCACAGATACGCAGTATTTT. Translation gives CASSRQPGTDTQYF. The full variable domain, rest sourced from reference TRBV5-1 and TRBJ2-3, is KAGVTQTPRYLIKTRGQQVTLSCSPISGHRSVSWYQQTPGQGLQFLFEYFSETQRNKGNFPGRFSGRQFSNSRSEMNVSTLELGDSALYLCASSRQPGTDTQYFGPGTRLTVL.

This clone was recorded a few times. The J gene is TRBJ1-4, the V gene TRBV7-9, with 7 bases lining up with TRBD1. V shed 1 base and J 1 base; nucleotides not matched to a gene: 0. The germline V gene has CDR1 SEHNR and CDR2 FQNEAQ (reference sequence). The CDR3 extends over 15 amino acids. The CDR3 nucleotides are TGTGCCAGCAGCTTAGGGACAGGAACTAATGAAAAACTGTTTTTT. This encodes CASSLGTGTNEKLFF.

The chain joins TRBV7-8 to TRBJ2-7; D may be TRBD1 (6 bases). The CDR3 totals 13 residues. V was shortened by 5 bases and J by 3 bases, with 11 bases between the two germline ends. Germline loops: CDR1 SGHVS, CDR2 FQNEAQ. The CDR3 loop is CASSINRVYEQYF. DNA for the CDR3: TGTGCCAGCAGCATTAACAGGGTCTACGAGCAGTACTTC.

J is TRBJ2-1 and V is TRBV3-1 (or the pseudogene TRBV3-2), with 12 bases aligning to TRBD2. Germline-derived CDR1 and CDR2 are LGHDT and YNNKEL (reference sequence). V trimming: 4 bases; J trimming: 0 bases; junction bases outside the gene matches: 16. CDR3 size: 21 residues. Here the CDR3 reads CASSPTRLAGASLSSYNEQFF. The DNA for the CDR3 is TGTGCCAGCAGCCCGACCAGACTAGCGGGGGCCTCACTTAGCTCCTACAATGAGCAGTTCTTC.

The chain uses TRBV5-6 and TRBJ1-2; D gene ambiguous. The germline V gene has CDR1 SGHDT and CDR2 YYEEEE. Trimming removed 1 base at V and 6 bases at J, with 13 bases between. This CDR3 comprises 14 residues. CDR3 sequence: CASSLPQRSNGYTF. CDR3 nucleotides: TGTGCCAGCAGCTTGCCCCAGAGGTCGAATGGCTACACCTTC.

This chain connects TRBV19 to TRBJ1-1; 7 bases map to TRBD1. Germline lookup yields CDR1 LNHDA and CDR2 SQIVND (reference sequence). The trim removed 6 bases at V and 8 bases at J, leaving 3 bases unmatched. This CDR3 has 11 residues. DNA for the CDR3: TGTGCCAGTAGACGGACAGGCGAAGCTTTCTTT. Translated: CASRRTGEAFF.

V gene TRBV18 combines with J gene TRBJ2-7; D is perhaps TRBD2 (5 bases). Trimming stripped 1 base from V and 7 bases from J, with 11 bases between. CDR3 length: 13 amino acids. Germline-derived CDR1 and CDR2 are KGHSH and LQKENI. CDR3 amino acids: CASSPLPSGEQYF. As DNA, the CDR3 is TGTGCCAGCTCACCACTACCTTCGGGGGAGCAGTACTTC.

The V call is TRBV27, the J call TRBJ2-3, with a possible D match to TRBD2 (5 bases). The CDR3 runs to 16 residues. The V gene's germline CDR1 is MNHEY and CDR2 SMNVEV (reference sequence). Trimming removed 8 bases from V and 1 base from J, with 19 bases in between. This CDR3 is CASAAAVTRGTDTQYF. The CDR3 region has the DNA TGTGCCAGCGCCGCCGCCGTAACTAGGGGCACAGATACGCAGTATTTT.

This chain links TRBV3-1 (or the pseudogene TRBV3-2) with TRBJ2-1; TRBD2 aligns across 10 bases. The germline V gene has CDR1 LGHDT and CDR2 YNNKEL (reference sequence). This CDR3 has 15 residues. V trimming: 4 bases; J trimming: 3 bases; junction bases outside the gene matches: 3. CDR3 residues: CASSRTSGNYNEQFF. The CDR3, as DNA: TGTGCCAGCAGCCGCACTAGCGGGAACTACAATGAGCAGTTCTTC.

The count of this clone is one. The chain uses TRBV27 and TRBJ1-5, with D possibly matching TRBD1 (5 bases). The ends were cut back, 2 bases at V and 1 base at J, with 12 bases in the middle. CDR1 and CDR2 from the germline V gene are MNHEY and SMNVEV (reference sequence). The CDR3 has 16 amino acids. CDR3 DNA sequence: TGTGCCAGCAGTTTAGGGGGGGGAGGGAGCAATCAGCCCCAGCATTTT. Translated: CASSLGGGGSNQPQHF.

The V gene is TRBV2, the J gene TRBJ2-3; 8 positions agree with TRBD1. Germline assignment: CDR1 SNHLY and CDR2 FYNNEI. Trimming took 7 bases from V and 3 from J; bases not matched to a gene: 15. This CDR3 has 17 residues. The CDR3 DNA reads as TGTGCCAGCACGCCGGGACAGGAGGCAAGACTGACAGATACGCAGTATTTT. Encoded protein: CASTPGQEARLTDTQYF.

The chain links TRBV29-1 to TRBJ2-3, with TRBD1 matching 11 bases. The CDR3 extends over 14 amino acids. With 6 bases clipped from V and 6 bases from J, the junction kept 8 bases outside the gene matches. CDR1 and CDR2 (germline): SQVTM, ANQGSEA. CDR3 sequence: CSVGQGVLADTQYF. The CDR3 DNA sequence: TGCAGCGTGGGACAGGGGGTTTTAGCGGATACGCAGTATTTT.

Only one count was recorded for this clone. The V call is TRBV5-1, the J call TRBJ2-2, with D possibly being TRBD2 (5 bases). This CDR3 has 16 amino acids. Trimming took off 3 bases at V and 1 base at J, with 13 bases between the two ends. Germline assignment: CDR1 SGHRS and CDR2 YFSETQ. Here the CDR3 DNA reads TGCGCCAGCAGCTCTAGCCCACTAGGGAACACCGGGGAGCTGTTTTTT. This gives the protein CASSSSPLGNTGELFF.

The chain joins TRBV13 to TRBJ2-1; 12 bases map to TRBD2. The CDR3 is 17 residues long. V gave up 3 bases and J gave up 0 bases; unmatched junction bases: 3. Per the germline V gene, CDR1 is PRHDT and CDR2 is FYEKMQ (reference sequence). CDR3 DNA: TGTGCCAGCAGCTTTGCTAGCGGGGGGGCCTCCTACAATGAGCAGTTCTTC. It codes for CASSFASGGASYNEQFF.

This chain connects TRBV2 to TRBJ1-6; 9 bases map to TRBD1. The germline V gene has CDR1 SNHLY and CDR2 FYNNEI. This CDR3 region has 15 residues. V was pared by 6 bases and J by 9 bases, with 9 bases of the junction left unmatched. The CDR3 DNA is TGTGCCAGCAGAGAATGGACAGGGGTCGGTTCACCCCTCCACTTT. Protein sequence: CASREWTGVGSPLHF.

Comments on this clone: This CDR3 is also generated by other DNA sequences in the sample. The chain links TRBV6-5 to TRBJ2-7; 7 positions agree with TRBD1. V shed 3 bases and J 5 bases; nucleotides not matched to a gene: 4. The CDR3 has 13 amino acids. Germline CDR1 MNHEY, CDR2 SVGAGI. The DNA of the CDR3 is TGTGCCAGCAGTTATAGGGACAGCCACGAGCAGTACTTC. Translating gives CASSYRDSHEQYF.

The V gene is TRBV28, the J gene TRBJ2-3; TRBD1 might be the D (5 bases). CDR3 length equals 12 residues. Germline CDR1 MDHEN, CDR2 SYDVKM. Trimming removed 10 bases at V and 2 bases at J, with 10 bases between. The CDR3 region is CATKGITDTQYF. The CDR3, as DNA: TGTGCCACCAAGGGGATCACAGATACGCAGTATTTT. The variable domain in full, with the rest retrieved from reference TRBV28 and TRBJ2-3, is DVKVTQSSRYLVKRTGEKVFLECVQDMDHENMFWYRQDPGLGLRLIYFSYDVKMKEKGDIPEGYSVSREKKERFSLILESASTNQTSMYLCATKGITDTQYFGPGTRLTVL.

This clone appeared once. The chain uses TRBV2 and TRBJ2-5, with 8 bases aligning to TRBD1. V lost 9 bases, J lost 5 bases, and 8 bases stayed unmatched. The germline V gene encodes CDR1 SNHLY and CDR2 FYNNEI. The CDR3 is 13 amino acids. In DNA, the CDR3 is TGTGCCAGTGACAGGGGCGCTGGGGAGACCCAGTACTTC. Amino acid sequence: CASDRGAGETQYF. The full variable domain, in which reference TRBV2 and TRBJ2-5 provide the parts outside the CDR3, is EPEVTQTPSHQVTQMGQEVILRCVPISNHLYFYWYRQILGQKVEFLVSFYNNEISEKSEIFDDQFSVERPDGSNFTLKIRSTKLEDSAMYFCASDRGAGETQYFGPGTRLLVL.

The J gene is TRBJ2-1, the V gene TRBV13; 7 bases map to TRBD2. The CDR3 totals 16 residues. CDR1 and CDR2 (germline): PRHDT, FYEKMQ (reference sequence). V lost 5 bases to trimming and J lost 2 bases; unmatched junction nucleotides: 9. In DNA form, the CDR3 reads TGTGCCAGCAGCCTACTTAGGCGGGAGACCTACAATGAGCAGTTCTTC. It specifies CASSLLRRETYNEQFF.